This is a list of T cell receptor beta chains from one sample in a study of patients and donors after allogeneic stem cell transplantation. TCRdb itself ran the RT-PCR reads through MiXCR, one entry per CDR3 protein. The table lists about 40,000 distinct CDR3 sequences, roughly 30% of them singletons. Sequencing was done on a sample of blood, either unsorted or a sorted T cell fraction (not recorded which). The receptors derive from a human donor who was either an allogeneic HSCT recipient or a stem cell or donor lymphocyte infusion donor (not recorded which). It is not recorded whose cells these are; they may come from a transplant donor. CDR3s include the opening cysteine and the closing phenylalanine or tryptophan. Each record gives: J gene, D gene, V gene, clone size, CDR3 DNA, CDR3 protein. The D gene is left open where the match is weak. Clone size is stated in some rows and not others, as once, few, many or a class when expanded.

J: TRBJ1-3
D: NA
V: TRBV10-3
size: many
DNA: TGTGCCAGCCGGACATTACAACGAAACACCATATATTTT
CDR3: CASRTLQRNTIYF

J: TRBJ1-1
D: TRBD1
V: TRBV5-1
size: many
DNA: TGCGCCAGCAGCTATATCGGACAGGTTCTCACTGAAGCTTTCTTT
CDR3: CASSYIGQVLTEAFF

J: TRBJ2-1
D: NA
V: TRBV6-2/TRBV6-3
size: few
DNA: TGTGCCAGCACCTTCTACAATGAGCAGTTCTTC
CDR3: CASTFYNEQFF

J: TRBJ1-2
D: NA
V: TRBV4-3
size: NA
DNA: TGCGCCAGCAGCCAAGATCCGAAAGTCTATGGCTACACCTTC
CDR3: CASSQDPKVYGYTF

J: TRBJ1-1
D: NA
V: TRBV24-1
size: many
DNA: TGTGCCACCAGTGATGCAGGCCCGGGCACTGAAGCTTTCTTT
CDR3: CATSDAGPGTEAFF

J: TRBJ2-1
D: TRBD1
V: TRBV18
size: NA
DNA: TGTGCCAGCTCTCCCACCCTACCGGGCCGAGACAGGGGCTCCTACAATGAGCAGTTCTTC
CDR3: CASSPTLPGRDRGSYNEQFF

J: TRBJ2-7
D: NA
V: TRBV6-2/TRBV6-3
size: few
DNA: TGTGCCAGCAGTACCTCCTACGAGCAGTACTTC
CDR3: CASSTSYEQYF

J: TRBJ2-7
D: NA
V: TRBV7-2
size: NA
DNA: TGTGCCAGCAGCCCTAGTACTGAGCAGTACTTC
CDR3: CASSPSTEQYF

J: TRBJ1-6
D: NA
V: TRBV7-9
size: few
DNA: TGTGCCAGCAGCTTAGCGCTCGGGGGAAGCTCCTATAATTCACCCCTCCACTTT
CDR3: CASSLALGGSSYNSPLHF

J: TRBJ2-5
D: TRBD2
V: TRBV12-3/TRBV12-4
size: NA
DNA: TGTGCCAGCAGGCCCGGAGAGACTAGCGTCCAAGAGACCCAGTACTTC
CDR3: CASRPGETSVQETQYF

J: TRBJ2-7
D: TRBD1
V: TRBV25-1
size: NA
DNA: TGTGCCAGCATGGGACTGACAGGGGGCCCCTACGAGCAGTACTTC
CDR3: CASMGLTGGPYEQYF

J: TRBJ1-5
D: TRBD1
V: TRBV28
size: many
DNA: TGTGCCAGCAGTTCCCCAGACAGGGGAGGTCAGCCCCAGCATTTT
CDR3: CASSSPDRGGQPQHF

J: TRBJ2-1
D: TRBD2
V: TRBV7-9
size: NA
DNA: TGTGCCAGCAGCTTCGGACTAGCGGGAGTACTCGAGCAGTTCTTC
CDR3: CASSFGLAGVLEQFF

J: TRBJ2-1
D: NA
V: TRBV6-4
size: NA
DNA: TGTGCCAGCAGTGAGGGTAGCGAGCTACCCTACAATGAGCAGTTCTTC
CDR3: CASSEGSELPYNEQFF

J: TRBJ1-1
D: NA
V: TRBV6-1
size: few
DNA: TGTGCCAGCAGACGTACAGAACAGGAAGCTTTCTTT
CDR3: CASRRTEQEAFF

J: TRBJ1-2
D: NA
V: TRBV3-1
size: few
DNA: TGTGCCAGCAGCCTATGGGGGGCGCGGATCTATGGCTACACCTTC
CDR3: CASSLWGARIYGYTF

J: TRBJ1-1
D: NA
V: TRBV20-1
size: many
DNA: TGCAGTGCTAGAGCCTTGGGGAACACTGAAGCTTTCTTT
CDR3: CSARALGNTEAFF

J: TRBJ1-4
D: TRBD1
V: TRBV5-1
size: many
DNA: TGCGCCAGCAGCGTAACAGGGGGAAAGCGGGAAAAACTGTTTTTT
CDR3: CASSVTGGKREKLFF

J: TRBJ1-5
D: NA
V: TRBV6-2/TRBV6-3
size: NA
DNA: TGTGCCAGCAGTCAGGGGCAAAGCCGATATAGCAATCAGCCCCAGCATTTT
CDR3: CASSQGQSRYSNQPQHF

J: TRBJ1-1
D: TRBD1
V: TRBV6-5
size: NA
DNA: TGTGCCAGCAGGGGACAGGGAACGTTGACTGAAGCTTTCTTT
CDR3: CASRGQGTLTEAFF

J: TRBJ1-5
D: NA
V: TRBV3-1
size: NA
DNA: TGTGCCAGCAGCCAAGAAATAGGGAGCAATCAGCCCCAGCATTTT
CDR3: CASSQEIGSNQPQHF

J: TRBJ2-3
D: NA
V: TRBV9
size: NA
DNA: TGTGCCAGCAGCGCCAGACAGAGGGAGCGCACAGATACGCAGTATTTT
CDR3: CASSARQRERTDTQYF

J: TRBJ1-1
D: TRBD1
V: TRBV7-2
size: many
DNA: TGTGCCAGCAGGATGACTCCGGGACAGGAAGCTTTCTTT
CDR3: CASRMTPGQEAFF

J: TRBJ2-3
D: NA
V: TRBV7-6
size: few
DNA: TGTGCCAGCAGCTTAGCGCTCTTCAGGGACAAAGATACGCAGTATTTT
CDR3: CASSLALFRDKDTQYF

J: TRBJ1-4
D: TRBD1
V: TRBV12-3/TRBV12-4
size: NA
DNA: TGTGCCAGCAGTTCACCAGATTCAGGACAGGGAAAACTGTTTTTT
CDR3: CASSSPDSGQGKLFF

J: TRBJ2-1
D: NA
V: TRBV5-1
size: few
DNA: TGCGCCAGCAGCTTAATCGGGAACTACAATGAGCAGTTCTTC
CDR3: CASSLIGNYNEQFF

J: TRBJ2-5
D: NA
V: TRBV7-2
size: NA
DNA: TGTGCCAGCAGGCCGGAAAACTCCCAATCGGAGACCCAGTACTTC
CDR3: CASRPENSQSETQYF

J: TRBJ2-7
D: NA
V: TRBV6-5
size: NA
DNA: TGTGCCAGCAGTTACGGGGCGGGAATGACCTACGAGCAGTACTTC
CDR3: CASSYGAGMTYEQYF

J: TRBJ2-5
D: NA
V: TRBV28
size: few
DNA: TGTGCCAGCAGTCCCGGCAGGGTTGAGACCCAGTACTTC
CDR3: CASSPGRVETQYF

J: TRBJ2-1
D: NA
V: TRBV5-1
size: NA
DNA: TGCGCCACCAGTGGGGACCCCTACAATGAGCAGTTCTTC
CDR3: CATSGDPYNEQFF

J: TRBJ1-4
D: NA
V: TRBV11-2
size: few
DNA: TGTGCCAGCAGCTATGACAGCCGATTTGAAAAACTGTTTTTT
CDR3: CASSYDSRFEKLFF

J: TRBJ1-4
D: NA
V: TRBV21-1
size: few
DNA: TGTGCCAGCAGCAATAGGCAGGGGCCTTGCAAGAATGAAAAACTGTTTTTT
CDR3: CASSNRQGPCKNEKLFF

J: TRBJ1-4
D: NA
V: TRBV4-1
size: few
DNA: TGCGCCAGCAGCCAAGATATCCCGGGGTCTAATGAAAAACTGTTTTTT
CDR3: CASSQDIPGSNEKLFF

J: TRBJ1-6
D: TRBD1
V: TRBV20-1
size: NA
DNA: TGCAGTGCACCAACCAGACAGGGCCACTATAATTCACCCCTCCACTTT
CDR3: CSAPTRQGHYNSPLHF

J: TRBJ2-7
D: NA
V: TRBV18
size: NA
DNA: TGTGCCAGCTCCCCGGTGACGGGCCCCTACGAGCAGTACTTC
CDR3: CASSPVTGPYEQYF

J: TRBJ2-7
D: NA
V: TRBV15
size: NA
DNA: TGTGCCACCAGCAGAGATCGGGGAAACTCCTACGAGCAGTACTTC
CDR3: CATSRDRGNSYEQYF

J: TRBJ1-2
D: NA
V: TRBV28
size: few
DNA: TGTGCCAGCAGCCCTCGCGGGGGGAGACTCTATGGCTACACCTTC
CDR3: CASSPRGGRLYGYTF

J: TRBJ2-2
D: NA
V: TRBV5-5
size: few
DNA: TGTGCCAGCTCGAATACCGGGGAGCTGTTTTTT
CDR3: CASSNTGELFF

J: TRBJ1-1
D: NA
V: TRBV5-6
size: NA
DNA: TGTGCCAGCAGCCGTACAGGGAGGGGCACTGAAGCTTTCTTT
CDR3: CASSRTGRGTEAFF

J: TRBJ1-5
D: NA
V: TRBV28
size: NA
DNA: TGTGCCAGCAGTTTATTCGGGAGGTGGGGCAATCAGCCCCAGCATTTT
CDR3: CASSLFGRWGNQPQHF

J: TRBJ1-5
D: NA
V: TRBV27
size: NA
DNA: TGTGCCAGCAGGGGGGGCGGACTACATCAGCCCCAGCATTTT
CDR3: CASRGGGLHQPQHF

J: TRBJ2-3
D: NA
V: TRBV20-1
size: NA
DNA: TGCAGTGCGAGCCCTAACAACGACCCAGGAGATACGCAGTATTTT
CDR3: CSASPNNDPGDTQYF

J: TRBJ1-2
D: NA
V: TRBV7-8
size: once
DNA: TGTGCCAGCAGCTTAGCCCCGACCGGACATACTCGCTATGGCTACACCTTC
CDR3: CASSLAPTGHTRYGYTF

J: TRBJ2-5
D: TRBD2
V: TRBV28
size: NA
DNA: TGTGCCAGCAGACTAGCGGGAGCAGAGACCCAGTACTTC
CDR3: CASRLAGAETQYF

J: TRBJ2-5
D: NA
V: TRBV18
size: NA
DNA: TGTGCCAGCTCACCCAGGCTACAAGAGACCCAGTACTTC
CDR3: CASSPRLQETQYF

J: TRBJ2-1
D: NA
V: TRBV7-9
size: NA
DNA: TGTGCCAGCAGCTTAGGAGGGGTCAATGAGCAGTTCTTC
CDR3: CASSLGGVNEQFF

J: TRBJ2-1
D: NA
V: TRBV4-3
size: few
DNA: TGCGCCAGCAGCCTGGCGCCTTCCTCCCACTCCTACAATGAGCAGTTCTTC
CDR3: CASSLAPSSHSYNEQFF

J: TRBJ1-2
D: NA
V: TRBV27
size: few
DNA: TGTGCCAGCAGTTTCCAGCCGACTACCTATGGCTACACCTTC
CDR3: CASSFQPTTYGYTF